Included here is one T cell receptor (beta chain) sequence, with context. This sample was taken from a study of blood T cell repertoires in COVID-19. Study in general: Sites across the United States, Italy and Spain contributed samples from acute and convalescent COVID-19.

Recruits, aged about 18 to 90 years, lived in 24 US areas. Participant reports of clinical history set cohort assignment. The study counted Cohort 3 donors as recovered given two negative PCRs, clearance, or symptom resolution. Profiled with immunoSEQ multiplex PCR; TCRdb holds only in-frame clones, not every one. There are under 450,000 clones in the sample; less than 90% occur only once, and around 5.1% lies in the top ten. The clonotype originates from a woman between 45 and 60 years old who had recovered from COVID-19. The specimen was PBMCs or T cells enriched from blood (not recorded which).

The DNA of the CDR3 is TGTGCCAGCAGCTTGGGACAGACATATGGCTACACCTTC. Residues: CASSLGQTYGYTF. This sequence joins TRBV11-2 and TRBJ1-2; TRBD1 matches at 7 bases. The CDR3 covers 13 residues. Unmatched junction bases numbered 3, after V lost 3 bases and J lost 5 bases. The germline V gene has CDR1 SGHAT and CDR2 FQNNGV.